This T cell receptor beta chain was sequenced for a study of blood T cell repertoires in COVID-19. Looking at the study overall: Samples came from the United States, Italy and Spain, spanning acute and convalescent COVID-19. In each case, the material was cDNA or gDNA derived from T cells, B-cell-depleted T cells, or PBMCs.

Per the study methods: Estimation of nucleated cell counts relied on the amplification of reference gene primers. Sequencing was performed with immunoSEQ multiplex PCR; in TCRdb, only in-frame clones are kept and a portion is missing. V and J calls and clone size are copied from that table; D and trimming were computed from the DNA. In the table there are about 200,000 clones, 85% to 90% of which are singletons. This receptor was taken from a human donor in a cohort sampled during active COVID-19. The specimen sequenced was peripheral blood.

This chain's CDR3 is CASSFGTTSYEQYF. CDR3 nucleotides: TGCGCCAGCAGCTTCGGGACTACTTCCTACGAGCAGTACTTC. The genes are TRBV5-1 and TRBJ2-7; 7 bases are shared with TRBD2. The CDR3 consists of 14 residues. The junction had 3 bases not matched to a gene; V was cut back by 2 bases and J by 1 base. Germline assignment: CDR1 SGHRS and CDR2 YFSETQ.